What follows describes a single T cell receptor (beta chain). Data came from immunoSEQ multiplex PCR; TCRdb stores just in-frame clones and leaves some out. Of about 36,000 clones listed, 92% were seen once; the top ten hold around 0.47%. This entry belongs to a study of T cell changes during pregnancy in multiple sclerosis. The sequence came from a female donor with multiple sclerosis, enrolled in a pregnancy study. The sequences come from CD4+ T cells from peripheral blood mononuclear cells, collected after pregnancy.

The CDR3 protein is CASRPRTAGDQPQHF. Written as DNA, the CDR3 is TGTGCCAGCAGGCCTCGGACGGCCGGGGATCAGCCCCAGCATTTT. J is TRBJ1-5 and V is TRBV2; D gene unclear. Trimming shortened V by 6 bases and J by 5 bases, and 17 bases separated the two germline ends. Per the germline V gene, CDR1 is SNHLY and CDR2 is FYNNEI. CDR3 length equals 15 residues. Variable domain in full (rest from reference TRBV2 and TRBJ1-5): EPEVTQTPSHQVTQMGQEVILRCVPISNHLYFYWYRQILGQKVEFLVSFYNNEISEKSEIFDDQFSVERPDGSNFTLKIRSTKLEDSAMYFCASRPRTAGDQPQHFGDGTRLSIL.